This T cell receptor (beta chain) emerged from a study of T cells in Graves' hyperthyroidism and ophthalmopathy. Study-wide background: Peripheral blood was drawn at first diagnosis, prior to all treatment.

Trimming removed 7 bases from V and 3 bases from J; junction bases left unmatched: 8. CDR3 length: 15 amino acids. Germline-derived CDR1 and CDR2 are MDHEN and SYDVKM. Study conclusions and caveats: Model-based prediction identified ophthalmopathy a median 6.5 months prior to its onset.

Every diagnosis used clinical symptoms, serum thyroxine and TRAb, thyroid ultrasound and orbital computed tomography. Using RNA transcripts as the source, TCR beta CDR3 regions were amplified. TCR CDR3 regions were first amplified by RT-PCR with HTBI primers. TCRdb itself ran the multiplex PCR reads through MiXCR, one entry per CDR3 protein. The sample records around 300,000 distinct CDR3 sequences, roughly an eighth being singletons. This clonotype was detected many times. Antigen specificity is unknown. Source material: blood. The TCR was taken from a middle-aged woman with Graves' hyperthyroidism. The chain employs TRBV28 and TRBJ2-7; 11 nucleotides match TRBD1. Here the CDR3 DNA reads TGTGCCAGCACCACAGGGGGACAGGGGGTCTACGAGCAGTACTTC. Protein sequence: CASTTGGQGVYEQYF.